This is a list of T cell receptor beta chains from one sample in a study of T cell repertoires in cytomegalovirus infection. TCRdb itself ran the reads through MiXCR, one entry per CDR3 protein. This table holds approximately 97,000 distinct CDR3 sequences, 16% found once. Specimen: PBMCs. The receptors shown here come from a human donor in good health (CMV status not recorded). Some clones in this sample may be carry-over from other donors' samples. CDR3s include the opening cysteine and the closing phenylalanine or tryptophan. The D gene is left open where the match is weak. Size values are once, few and many counts, or a class for expanded clones, and some rows have none.

.	15	TRBV5-1	TRBD1	TRBJ2-1	TGCGCCAGCGGTTTCGGGACAGGGAGGTTCAATGAGCAGTTCTTC	CASGFGTGRFNEQFF
many	13	TRBV15	.	TRBJ2-2	TGTGCCACCAGACAGGGTCACACCGGGGAGCTGTTTTTT	CATRQGHTGELFF
.	15	TRBV10-3	.	TRBJ1-1	TGTGCCATCAGTGGCGGAACGGGACAGAACACTGAAGCTTTCTTT	CAISGGTGQNTEAFF
many	14	TRBV7-2	TRBD2	TRBJ2-3	TGTGCCAGCAGCTCCGGGGGGGCCGTAGATACGCAGTATTTT	CASSSGGAVDTQYF
.	15	TRBV20-1	.	TRBJ1-1	TGCAGTGCTAGAGTTGGGGGGGCCAGGAACACTGAAGCTTTCTTT	CSARVGGARNTEAFF
.	16	TRBV6-6	.	TRBJ1-5	TGTGCCAGCAGTTATTCCACACCTTATAGCAATCAGCCCCAGCATTTT	CASSYSTPYSNQPQHF
many	16	TRBV7-2	.	TRBJ2-5	TGTGCCAGCAGCTCCCCCCTTACAGAGTACCAAGAGACCCAGTACTTC	CASSSPLTEYQETQYF
few	15	TRBV5-1	TRBD1	TRBJ2-7	TGCGCCAGCAGCTTCTGGACAGGGTATGCCTACGAGCAGTACTTC	CASSFWTGYAYEQYF
.	13	TRBV14	.	TRBJ2-7	TGTGCCAGCAGCCAACACAGTCAGTGGGAGCAGTACTTC	CASSQHSQWEQYF
many	18	TRBV2	TRBD1	TRBJ1-1	TGTGCCAGCAGTGAAGGGCAAGCGTTTAGACAGGGGTACACTGAAGCTTTCTTT	CASSEGQAFRQGYTEAFF
many	13	TRBV20-1	.	TRBJ2-7	TGCAGTGCTAGCGTACAGAAGCGCTCCGAGCAGTACTTC	CSASVQKRSEQYF
many	17	TRBV7-6	TRBD1	TRBJ2-5	TGTGCCAGCAGCTTAGGGGCCGGGACAGGGAGTAGAGAGACCCAGTACTTC	CASSLGAGTGSRETQYF
many	14	TRBV10-3	.	TRBJ2-7	TGTGCCATCAGTGAAAGGGGATCCTCCTACGAGCAGTACTTC	CAISERGSSYEQYF
.	18	TRBV19	.	TRBJ1-6	TGTGCCAGTAGTATAGGACCCTTCGAAAGCTCCTATAATTCACCCCTCCACTTT	CASSIGPFESSYNSPLHF
.	11	TRBV24-1	.	TRBJ2-1	TGTGCCACCAGTGAAAAGGATGAGCAGTTCTTC	CATSEKDEQFF
many	15	TRBV7-3	TRBD1	TRBJ2-3	TGTGCCAGCAGCCTAGGGACAGCCGTCGGAGATACGCAGTATTTT	CASSLGTAVGDTQYF
.	14	TRBV12-3/TRBV12-4	.	TRBJ2-7	TGTGCCAGCAGCACCTACAGGGACTCCTACGAGCAGTACTTC	CASSTYRDSYEQYF
few	14	TRBV5-6	.	TRBJ1-6	TGTGCCAGCAGCATGGACAGATGGAATTCACCCCTCCACTTT	CASSMDRWNSPLHF
many	13	TRBV29-1	TRBD1	TRBJ1-2	TGCAGCGTGGGACAGGAGGTGGACTATGGCTACACCTTC	CSVGQEVDYGYTF
many	14	TRBV7-2	.	TRBJ1-1	TGTGCCAGCAGTTCCGACAGGTGGAACACTGAAGCTTTCTTT	CASSSDRWNTEAFF
few	10	TRBV20-1	.	TRBJ1-1	TGCAGTGCTAGTCTGAATGAAGCTTTCTTT	CSASLNEAFF
many	15	TRBV25-1	TRBD2	TRBJ2-1	TGTGCCAGCAGTGATGCGAGCGGGGGGTACAATGAGCAGTTCTTC	CASSDASGGYNEQFF
few	15	TRBV20-1	.	TRBJ1-2	TGCAGTGCTAGAGATCCTGAGGGGGGGTCCTATGGCTACACCTTC	CSARDPEGGSYGYTF
.	15	TRBV7-2	TRBD2	TRBJ2-3	TGTGCCAGCAGACTAGCGGGGGCCATGGAGGGTACGCAGTATTTT	CASRLAGAMEGTQYF
medium-sized	14	TRBV7-9	.	TRBJ2-7	TGTGCCAGCAGTACAGGGTCCACACCCCACGAGCAGTACTTC	CASSTGSTPHEQYF
many	15	TRBV7-9	.	TRBJ1-6	TGTGCCAGCAGCTTCAGGCCAGATAATAATTCACCCCTCCACTTT	CASSFRPDNNSPLHF
.	15	TRBV7-2	TRBD1	TRBJ1-5	TGTGCCAGCAGCCCCGGGACAGGGGTGAATCAGCCCCAGCATTTT	CASSPGTGVNQPQHF
many	12	TRBV7-2	.	TRBJ2-5	TGTGCCAGCAGCTCCCTCCGGGAGACCCAGTACTTC	CASSSLRETQYF
.	13	TRBV7-3	.	TRBJ2-3	TGTGCCAGCAGCTTTCAGGGACCAGATACGCAGTATTTT	CASSFQGPDTQYF
many	15	TRBV7-2	.	TRBJ1-5	TGTGCCAGCAGCTTAGGGGACGGTGCTTATCAGCCCCAGCATTTT	CASSLGDGAYQPQHF
few	15	TRBV4-1	TRBD2	TRBJ2-1	TGCGCCAGCAGCCAGGGGGGACTAGCGGGGGTTGAGCAGTTCTTC	CASSQGGLAGVEQFF
.	12	TRBV20-1	.	TRBJ1-2	TGCAGTGCCTCCTCGGGACTTGGGGGCTACACCTTC	CSASSGLGGYTF
many	16	TRBV18	TRBD1	TRBJ2-6	TGTGCCAGCTCACCCGGGACAGGGGCCGGGGCCAACGTCCTGACTTTC	CASSPGTGAGANVLTF
many	16	TRBV7-2	.	TRBJ1-2	TGTGCCAGCAGCCACTCAAACGCAGGGCCCAACTATGGCTACACCTTC	CASSHSNAGPNYGYTF
.	14	TRBV7-9	.	TRBJ1-2	TGTGCCAGCAGCTTTCCCTCGACAGTGTGGAGTAGGACCTTC	CASSFPSTVWSRTF